This T cell receptor beta chain was identified in a study of T-cell memory formation after mild COVID-19. Study background: TCR clusters were largely donor specific. Study-level results: Whether second-wave clones peaking at day 37 were SARS-CoV-2 specific went unconfirmed. While clones contracting from day 15 to 85 were balanced between CD4 and CD8, later expanders leaned CD4+.

This clonotype was seen more than once but under ten times. Antigen unknown. TCR alpha and TCR beta cDNA libraries carrying sample barcodes and UMIs came from 5'RACE with constant-segment primers. One entry per CDR3 protein, called by TCRdb with MiXCR from the 5' RACE reads. The data show approximately 500,000 distinct CDR3 sequences, around a quarter seen once. The germline CDR1 and CDR2 sequences are KGHSH and LQKENI. The CDR3 sequence is 16 residues long. V lost 3 bases and J 1 base, leaving 12 bases between the germline ends. Sequenced material: PBMCs or a T cell subset sorted from them (not recorded which). The sequence was collected from an adult woman who had mild COVID-19 (a few samples of this study predate the infection). Cell type and time point are not known. The J gene is TRBJ2-2, the V gene TRBV18; D perhaps matches TRBD2 (5 bases). In DNA, the CDR3 is TGTGCCAGCTCACCTACGATCGGGGTGAACACCGGGGAGCTGTTTTTT. Its protein product is CASSPTIGVNTGELFF.